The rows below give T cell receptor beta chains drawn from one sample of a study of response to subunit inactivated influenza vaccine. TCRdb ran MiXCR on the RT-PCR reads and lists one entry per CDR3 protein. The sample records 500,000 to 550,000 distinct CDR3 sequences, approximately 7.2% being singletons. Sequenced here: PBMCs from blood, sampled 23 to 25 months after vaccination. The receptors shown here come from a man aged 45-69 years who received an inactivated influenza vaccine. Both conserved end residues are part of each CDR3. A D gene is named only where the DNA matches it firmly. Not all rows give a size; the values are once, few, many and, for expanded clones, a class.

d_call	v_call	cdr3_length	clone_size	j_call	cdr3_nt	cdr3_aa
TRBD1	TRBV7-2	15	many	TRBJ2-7	TGTGCCAGCAGCTTAGCAACGGACAGGGGAGGTGAGCAGTACTTC	CASSLATDRGGEQYF
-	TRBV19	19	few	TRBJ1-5	TGTGCCAGTAGTATCGGGGCCAGGCGATCTGTACTTGGCAATCAGCCCCAGCATTTT	CASSIGARRSVLGNQPQHF
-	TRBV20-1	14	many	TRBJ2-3	TGCAGTGCTAGGGCCCTCCGCAGCACAGATACGCAGTATTTT	CSARALRSTDTQYF
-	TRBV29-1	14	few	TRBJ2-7	TGCAGCGCCGTCCCCGGGACCGGGACGAGGGAGCAGTACTTC	CSAVPGTGTREQYF
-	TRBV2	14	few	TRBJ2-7	TGTGCCAGCAGATTACCTGAGGCAGTCTACGAGCAGTACTTC	CASRLPEAVYEQYF
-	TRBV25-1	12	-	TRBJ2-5	TGTGCCAGCAGTGAATCGGCAGAGACCCAGTACTTC	CASSESAETQYF
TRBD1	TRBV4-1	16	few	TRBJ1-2	TGCGCCAGCAGCCAAGCCCCTCGACAGGGTGACTATGGCTACACCTTC	CASSQAPRQGDYGYTF
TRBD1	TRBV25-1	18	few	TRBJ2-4	TGTGCCAGCAGTGTCCGGGACAGGGTGGTTTTAGCCAAAAACATTCAGTACTTC	CASSVRDRVVLAKNIQYF
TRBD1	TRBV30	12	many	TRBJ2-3	TGTGCCTTACAGGGGGTCACAGATACGCAGTATTTT	CALQGVTDTQYF
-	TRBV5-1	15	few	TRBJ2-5	TGCGCCAGCAGCTGGCCCCGACAGCAGCAAGAGACCCAGTACTTC	CASSWPRQQQETQYF
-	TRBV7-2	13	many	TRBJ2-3	TGTGCCAGCAGCGTGACTAGTTTAGATACGCAGTATTTT	CASSVTSLDTQYF
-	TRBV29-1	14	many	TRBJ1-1	TGCAGCGTTGAAGTTGTGGGGATGAACACTGAAGCTTTCTTT	CSVEVVGMNTEAFF
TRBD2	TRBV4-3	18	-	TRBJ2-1	TGCGCCAGCAGCCAAGGGACTAGCGGGAGGGTCCCCTACAATGAGCAGTTCTTC	CASSQGTSGRVPYNEQFF
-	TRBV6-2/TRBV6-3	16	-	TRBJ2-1	TGTGCCAGCAGTTATCGTCGGGCCGACTCCTACAATGAGCAGTTCTTC	CASSYRRADSYNEQFF
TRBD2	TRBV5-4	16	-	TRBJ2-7	TGTGCCAGCAGCTTGATGTTGCCGGGAGGGCCGCTCGAGCAGTACTTC	CASSLMLPGGPLEQYF
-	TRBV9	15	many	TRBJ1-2	TGTGCCAGCAGCGTCAATGCACAGGGAAGCTATGGCTACACCTTC	CASSVNAQGSYGYTF
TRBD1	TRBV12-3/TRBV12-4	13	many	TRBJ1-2	TGTGCCAGCAGAAAGACAGGGGGAGTTGGCTACACCTTC	CASRKTGGVGYTF
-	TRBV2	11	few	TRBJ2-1	TGTGCCAGCGAAAAGATGAATGAGCAGTTCTTC	CASEKMNEQFF
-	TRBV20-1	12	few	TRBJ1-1	TGCAGTGCTAGAGATTCAAGAACTGAAGCTTTCTTT	CSARDSRTEAFF
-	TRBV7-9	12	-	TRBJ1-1	TGTGCCAGCAGCTTAGAATTCCCTGAAGCTTTCTTT	CASSLEFPEAFF
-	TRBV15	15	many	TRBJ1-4	TGTGCCACCAGCAGAGATTTAAATAGTCCGGATGGACTGTTTTTT	CATSRDLNSPDGLFF
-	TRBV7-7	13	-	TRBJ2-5	TGTGCCAGCTCAGGAGGGGGCTCAGAGACCCAGTACTTC	CASSGGGSETQYF
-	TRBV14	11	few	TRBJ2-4	TGTGCCAGCAGCCGTTACGACATTCAGTACTTC	CASSRYDIQYF
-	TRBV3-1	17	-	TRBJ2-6	TGTGCCAGCAGGGAGTCTCGGACTTCCTATGGGGCCAACGTCCTGACTTTC	CASRESRTSYGANVLTF
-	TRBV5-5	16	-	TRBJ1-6	TGTGCCAGCAGCTTGGACCTTTGGGCAATTAATTCACCCCTCCACTTT	CASSLDLWAINSPLHF
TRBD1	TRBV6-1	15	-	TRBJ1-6	TGTGCCAGCACCTCTCAGGGGGGAGCTAATTCACCCCTCCACTTT	CASTSQGGANSPLHF
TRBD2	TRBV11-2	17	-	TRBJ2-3	TGTGCCAGCAGGGTAGGCGGGCAGCGGGGCCACACAGATACGCAGTATTTT	CASRVGGQRGHTDTQYF
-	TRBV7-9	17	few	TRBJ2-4	TGTGCCAGCAGCCCTTCGCTAGGATCCCTAGCCAAAAACATTCAGTACTTC	CASSPSLGSLAKNIQYF
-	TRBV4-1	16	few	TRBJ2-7	TGCGCCAGCAGCCAAGGGACGGACGGGTTCTTTTACGAGCAGTACTTC	CASSQGTDGFFYEQYF